This TCR beta chain appears in the sequencing data of a study of T cells after yellow fever vaccination. Study-wide results and caveats: Re-detected after boosting: most primary clones, 95% to 98% of CD4 and roughly 90% of CD8. Repertoires sorted by FACS could include abundant clonotypes that are contaminants from the bulk population. A weaker secondary response peaked on day 5, the primary on day 15.

This clonotype was picked up many times. Its antigen is not identified. It was through 5'RACE template switching that TCR cDNA was made, with a universal primer site and UMIs added. TCRdb redid the calling of the 5' RACE reads with MiXCR, one entry per CDR3 protein. In the table there are about 400,000 distinct CDR3 sequences, approximately 5.7% of which are singletons. V lost 6 bases and J lost 4, with 12 bases in between. CDR1 and CDR2 from the germline V gene are MNHNS and SASEGT. The CDR3 loop spans 13 amino acids. The sequence came from a man aged 25 to 40 who received the YFV17D yellow fever vaccine. Sequenced material: PBMCs, taken 5 days after the yellow fever booster vaccination. The V call is TRBV6-1, the J call TRBJ2-5; D perhaps matches TRBD1 (6 bases). The CDR3 here is CASSPGVSETQYF. The DNA of the CDR3 is TGTGCCAGCAGCCCAGGGGTATCAGAGACCCAGTACTTC.